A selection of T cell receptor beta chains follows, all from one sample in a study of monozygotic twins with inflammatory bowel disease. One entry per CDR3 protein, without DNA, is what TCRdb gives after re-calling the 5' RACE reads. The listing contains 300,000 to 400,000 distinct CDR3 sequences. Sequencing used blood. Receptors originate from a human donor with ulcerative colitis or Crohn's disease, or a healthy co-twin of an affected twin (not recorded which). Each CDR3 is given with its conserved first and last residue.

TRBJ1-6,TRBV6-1,CASSVGQANSPLHF
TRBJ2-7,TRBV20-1,CSGSGGVYEQYF
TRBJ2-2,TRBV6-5,CASSFRTSGTLGTGELFF
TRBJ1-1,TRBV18,CASSPASRENTEAFF
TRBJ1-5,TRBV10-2,CASSDGVRQPQHF
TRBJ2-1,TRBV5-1,CASSLDLAGGDKQFF
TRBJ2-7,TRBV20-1,CSASYGHNYEQYF
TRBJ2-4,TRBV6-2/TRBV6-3,CASSYGKRTENIQYF
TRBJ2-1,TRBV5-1,CASSSLTRGSYNEQFF
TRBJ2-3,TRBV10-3,CAISDYPNLQGRPDTQYF
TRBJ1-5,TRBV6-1,CASSELGGNQPQHF
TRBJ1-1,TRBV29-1,CSGGKANTEAFF
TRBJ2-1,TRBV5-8,CASSLLNTQGGQFF
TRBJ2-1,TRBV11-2,CASSFSSRNEQFF
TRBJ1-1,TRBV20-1,CSARFRGREIIAFF